This T cell receptor (beta chain) was captured in a study of Graves' ophthalmopathy and Graves' hyperthyroidism. Study results and limitations: Sensitivity reached less than 71% and specificity roughly 72% when the model predicted ophthalmopathy progression.

Only newly diagnosed hyperthyroidism patients aged 18 to 65, with under 2 months' duration, were enrolled. Fresh peripheral blood, around 9.3 ml, was the PBMC source. The CDR3 runs to 13 residues. Per the germline V gene, CDR1 is DFQATT and CDR2 is SNEGSKA (reference sequence). Trimming took 3 bases from V and 2 from J, leaving 10 bases between them. Scientists amplified the TCR beta CDR3 regions from RNA transcripts. An opening RT-PCR round employed HTBI primers and preceded a second-round multiplex PCR. TCRdb fed the multiplex PCR reads into MiXCR, producing one record per CDR3 protein. Among 680,000 or so distinct CDR3 sequences listed, about 24% were seen once. This clonotype was seen many times. Antigen unknown.

The clonotype was recovered from a woman aged 18-35 years with stable Graves' hyperthyroidism. Some clones in this sample may be carry-over from other donors' samples. The material sequenced was peripheral blood. V and J are TRBV20-1 and TRBJ2-5; D is uncertain. CDR3 bases: TGCAGTGCTAGTTTGGGCTTACAAGAGACCCAGTACTTC. It yields the protein CSASLGLQETQYF.